In its sample, the clone carrying this T cell receptor (beta chain) was seen a few times. This specimen belongs to a study of blood T cell repertoires in COVID-19. Sequencing was performed with immunoSEQ multiplex PCR; in TCRdb, only in-frame clones are kept and a portion is missing. The sample records some 120,000 clones, roughly 74% being singletons. Trimming removed 5 bases at V and 4 bases at J, with 12 bases between. Germline assignment: CDR1 SGHRS and CDR2 YFSETQ. This CDR3 is built from 13 residues. Sequenced input: peripheral blood. The TCR was taken from a man aged 80 or over with COVID-19, enrolled during active disease. The chain employs TRBV5-1 and TRBJ1-2; tentatively, D is TRBD1 (5 bases). The CDR3 bases are TGCGCCAGCAGGGAGGAGGGGTCCTATGGCTACACCTTC. Its protein is CASREEGSYGYTF. The variable domain in full, with the rest retrieved from reference TRBV5-1 and TRBJ1-2, is KAGVTQTPRYLIKTRGQQVTLSCSPISGHRSVSWYQQTPGQGLQFLFEYFSETQRNKGNFPGRFSGRQFSNSRSEMNVSTLELGDSALYLCASREEGSYGYTFGSGTRLTVV.